This entry is about one T cell receptor (beta chain). Its antigen remains unidentified. cDNA molecules carried unique molecular identifiers, and template switching added a universal primer site. TCRdb re-derived calls from the 5' RACE reads in MiXCR, one entry per CDR3 protein. Of fewer than 900,000 distinct CDR3 sequences in the sample, around a sixth were seen once. Healthy Caucasians supplied all donations. This sample was taken from a study of identical twins. Overall study findings and caveats: Cord blood's abundant beta clonotypes had fewer insertions, unlike memory repertoires.

Trimming cost V 7 bases and J 1 base, with 5 bases left between them. The CDR3 runs 11 residues. Germline V CDR1 and CDR2: WSHSY, SAAADI. This sample also belongs to another study, concerning T cells expressing NK-cell markers. That source reports: In the group of eight sequenced donors, seven were HCMV-seropositive and one was seronegative.

The receptor's source is a woman in her late teens or twenties in good health. The sample comprised PBMCs. V gene TRBV10-2 combines with J gene TRBJ2-7, with D unclear. Written as DNA, the CDR3 is TGCGCCAGCACCGGATCCTACGAGCAGTACTTC. As protein: CASTGSYEQYF.